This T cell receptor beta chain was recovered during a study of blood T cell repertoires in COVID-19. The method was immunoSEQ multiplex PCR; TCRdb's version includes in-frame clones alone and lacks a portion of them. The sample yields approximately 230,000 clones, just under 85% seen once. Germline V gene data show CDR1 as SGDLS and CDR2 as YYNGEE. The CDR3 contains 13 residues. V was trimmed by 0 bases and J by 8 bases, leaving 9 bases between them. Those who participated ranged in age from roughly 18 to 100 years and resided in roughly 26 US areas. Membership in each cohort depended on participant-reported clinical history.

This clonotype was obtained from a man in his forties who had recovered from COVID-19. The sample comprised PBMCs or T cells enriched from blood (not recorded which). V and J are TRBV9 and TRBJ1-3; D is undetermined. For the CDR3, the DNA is TGTGCCAGCAGCGTAGGGCTGGAGGACACCATATATTTT. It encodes CASSVGLEDTIYF.